This T cell receptor beta chain was obtained from a study of cytomegalovirus exposure and HLA in healthy donors. Study details: Previous work identified roughly 120 million unique TCR beta sequences from approximately 190 million T cells.

Points from the study as a whole: A few chains tied to CMV proved CMV antigen-specific in vitro.

As regards this clone: Its antigen is undetermined.

Primers included in the PCR were 60 Vbeta and 13 Jbeta primers. Profiled with immunoSEQ multiplex PCR; TCRdb holds only in-frame clones, not every one. The sample shows some 150,000 clones, over 60% of them seen only once. Germline-derived CDR1 and CDR2 are SGHDT and YYEEEE. The ends lost 2 bases at V and 3 bases at J; junction bases unmatched: 6. CDR3 size: 16 residues. This TCR came from a man aged 40-50 years in good health and CMV-seropositive. The sequenced sample was PBMCs. V and J are TRBV5-6 and TRBJ2-2; TRBD2 matches 8 bases. CDR3 residues: CASSFGGGPHTGELFF. The CDR3, as DNA: TGTGCCAGCAGCTTTGGCGGGGGGCCGCACACCGGGGAGCTGTTTTTT.